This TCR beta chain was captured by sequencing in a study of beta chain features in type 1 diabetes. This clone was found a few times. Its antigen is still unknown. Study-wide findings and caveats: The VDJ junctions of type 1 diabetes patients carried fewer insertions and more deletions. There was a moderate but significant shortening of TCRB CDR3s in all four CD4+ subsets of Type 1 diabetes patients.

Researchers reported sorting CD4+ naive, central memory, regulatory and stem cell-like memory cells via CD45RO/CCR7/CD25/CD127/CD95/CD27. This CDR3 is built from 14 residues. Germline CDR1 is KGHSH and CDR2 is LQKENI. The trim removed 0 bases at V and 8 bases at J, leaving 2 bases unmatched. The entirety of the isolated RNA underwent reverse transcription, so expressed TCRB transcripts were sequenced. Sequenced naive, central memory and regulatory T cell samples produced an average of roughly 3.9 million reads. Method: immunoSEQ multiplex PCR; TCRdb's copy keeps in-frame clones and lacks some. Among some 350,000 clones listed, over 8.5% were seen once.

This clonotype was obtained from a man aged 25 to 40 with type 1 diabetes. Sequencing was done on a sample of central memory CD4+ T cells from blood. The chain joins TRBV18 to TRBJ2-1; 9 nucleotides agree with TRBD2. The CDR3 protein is CASSPPAGGDEQFF. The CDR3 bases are TGTGCCAGCTCACCACCAGCGGGAGGTGATGAGCAGTTCTTC.